This entry lists 10 T cell receptor beta chains sequenced from one sample in a study of cytomegalovirus exposure and HLA in healthy donors. PCR involved 60 Vbeta and 13 Jbeta primers. Libraries were prepared by immunoSEQ multiplex PCR; TCRdb keeps only in-frame clonotypes and omits some of them. Counted here are 110,000 or so clones, 76% occurring once; the ten biggest clones make up around 8.8%. Sequencing input: PBMCs. The receptors originated from a man between 35 and 55 years old in good health and CMV-seropositive.

The chain links TRBV18 to TRBJ2-7; D is uncertain. Trimming left V 3 bases short and J 3 bases short, with 6 bases between. The germline V gene encodes CDR1 KGHSH and CDR2 LQKENI. This CDR3 region has 12 residues. The CDR3 DNA reads as TGTGCCAGCTCACCTACCTACTACGAGCAGTACTTC. This translates into CASSPTYYEQYF.

This clone was observed once. The chain combines TRBV19 with TRBJ1-2; a weak D match, TRBD1 (6 bases). V was trimmed by 7 bases and J by 4 bases, leaving 10 bases between them. This CDR3 spans 12 amino acids. Germline V lookup: CDR1 LNHDA, CDR2 SQIVND (reference sequence). Here the CDR3 DNA reads TGTGCCAGTACCCCGGACAGCTATGGCTACACCTTC. This gives the protein CASTPDSYGYTF.

This clone came up a few times. The rearrangement uses TRBV11-3 and TRBJ2-1, with D unclear. This CDR3 is built from 15 residues. Germline CDR1 and CDR2: SGHNT and YENEEA. V dropped 5 bases and J dropped 7 bases, with 18 bases sitting between them. The CDR3 loop is CASSPPGMFGNEQFF. The CDR3 DNA reads TGTGCCAGCAGCCCACCAGGTATGTTTGGAAATGAGCAGTTCTTC. The complete variable domain, with remaining parts taken from reference TRBV11-3 and TRBJ2-1, reads EAGVVQSPRYKIIEKKQPVAFWCNPISGHNTLYWYLQNLGQGPELLIRYENEEAVDDSQLPKDRFSAERLKGVDSTLKIQPAELGDSAVYLCASSPPGMFGNEQFFGPGTRLTVL.

V usage is TRBV12-5 and J usage is TRBJ2-1; TRBD2 agrees at 14 bases. There are 14 residues in the CDR3. Trimming removed 7 bases from V and 13 bases from J; junction bases left unmatched: 9. CDR1 is LGHNT and CDR2 is FRNRAP in the germline V gene. DNA for the CDR3: TGTGCTAGTGCCCAAGGGACTAGCGGGAGTTTACAGTTCTTC. Amino acids: CASAQGTSGSLQFF.

A single count supports this clone. The V gene is TRBV10-3, the J gene TRBJ2-2; the D gene is possibly TRBD1 (6 bases). The CDR3 extends over 15 amino acids. CDR1 ENHRY and CDR2 SYGVKD come from the germline V gene. Trimming stripped 6 bases from V and 8 bases from J, with 19 bases between. The CDR3 DNA reads TGTGCCATCAGCCCCGGGACATCTGAGGGGGGGGAGCTGTTTTTT. Amino acids: CAISPGTSEGGELFF.

This clone has only one observation. This rearrangement joins TRBV25-1 to TRBJ2-7; the D gene is possibly TRBD1 (6 bases). V gave up 5 bases and J gave up 5 bases, with 13 bases separating them. Looked up from germline, CDR1 is MGHDK and CDR2 is SYGVNS. The CDR3 sequence is 13 residues long. The CDR3 DNA reads TGTGCCAGCAGTAGGGGGTTCCCCAACGAGCAGTACTTC. The encoded protein is CASSRGFPNEQYF.

V gene TRBV18 combines with J gene TRBJ1-5, with 8 positions matching TRBD1. Germline CDR1 and CDR2: KGHSH and LQKENI. Trimming took 5 bases from V and 5 from J; bases not matched to a gene: 11. This CDR3 has 16 residues. CDR3 bases: TGTGCCAGCTCAAACGCACAGGGGGGACCATATCAGCCCCAGCATTTT. It codes for CASSNAQGGPYQPQHF. Full variable domain (remainder filled in from reference TRBV18 and TRBJ1-5): NAGVMQNPRHLVRRRGQEARLRCSPMKGHSHVYWYRQLPEEGLKFMVYLQKENIIDESGMPKERFSAEFPKEGPSILRIQQVVRGDSAAYFCASSNAQGGPYQPQHFGDGTRLSIL.

The V gene is TRBV5-6, the J gene TRBJ1-2; 11 bases agree with TRBD1. From germline, CDR1 is SGHDT and CDR2 YYEEEE. The CDR3 loop spans 16 amino acids. Unmatched junction bases numbered 12, after V lost 7 bases and J lost 4 bases. CDR3 coding DNA: TGTGCCAGCGGCCTATTCCGGGACAGGGGGGCCTATGGCTACACCTTC. This encodes CASGLFRDRGAYGYTF.

This chain connects TRBV4-3 to TRBJ2-3; 10 bases line up with TRBD2. J lost 4 bases, V lost 1 base, and 5 bases had no gene match. Germline V gene data show CDR1 as LGHNA and CDR2 as YSLEER. The CDR3 loop spans 16 amino acids. Here the CDR3 DNA reads TGCGCCAGCAGCCAAGGACGAGCGGGGGGGGCAGATACGCAGTATTTT. It encodes CASSQGRAGGADTQYF.

This chain joins TRBV10-3 and TRBJ1-1, with D uncertain. The germline V gene encodes CDR1 ENHRY and CDR2 SYGVKD. Trimming took off 0 bases at V and 4 bases at J, with 6 bases between the two ends. The CDR3 loop spans 13 amino acids. The DNA of the CDR3 is TGTGCCATCAGTGAGTCCTGGAGCACTGAAGCTTTCTTT. Translation gives CAISESWSTEAFF.